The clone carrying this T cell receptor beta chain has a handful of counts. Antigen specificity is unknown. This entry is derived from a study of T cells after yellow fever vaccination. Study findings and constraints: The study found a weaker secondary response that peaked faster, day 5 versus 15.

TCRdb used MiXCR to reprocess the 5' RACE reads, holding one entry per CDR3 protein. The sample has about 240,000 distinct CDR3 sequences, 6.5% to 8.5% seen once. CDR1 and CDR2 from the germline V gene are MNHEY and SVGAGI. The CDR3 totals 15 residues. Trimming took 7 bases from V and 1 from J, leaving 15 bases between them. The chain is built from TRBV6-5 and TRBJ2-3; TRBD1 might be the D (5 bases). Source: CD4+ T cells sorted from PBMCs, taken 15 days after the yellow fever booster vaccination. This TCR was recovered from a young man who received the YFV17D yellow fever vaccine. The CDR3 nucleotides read TGTGCCAGCATCGGACACCTTCAAGGCACAGATACGCAGTATTTT. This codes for CASIGHLQGTDTQYF.